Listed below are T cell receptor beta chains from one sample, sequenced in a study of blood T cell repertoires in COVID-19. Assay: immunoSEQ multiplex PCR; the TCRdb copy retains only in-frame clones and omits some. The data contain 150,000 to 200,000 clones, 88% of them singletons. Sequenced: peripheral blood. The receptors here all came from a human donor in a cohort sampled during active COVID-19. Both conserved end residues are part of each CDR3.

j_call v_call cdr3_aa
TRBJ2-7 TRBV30 CAWTLGTGSNYEQYF
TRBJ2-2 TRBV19 CASSIPGITGELFF
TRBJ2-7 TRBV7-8 CASSLIGRGHYEQYF
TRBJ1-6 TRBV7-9 CASSSGVTSPLHF
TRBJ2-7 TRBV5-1 CASSLAGGLAGVREQYF
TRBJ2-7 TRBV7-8 CASSPTSGSYEQYF
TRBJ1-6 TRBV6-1 CASSEAQGRGRGSPLHF
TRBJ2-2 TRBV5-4 CASSKGQINTGELFF
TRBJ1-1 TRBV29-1 CSGLKGGATEAFF
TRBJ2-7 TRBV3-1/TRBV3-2 CASSQPLAGGYEQYF
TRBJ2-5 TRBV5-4 CASSLTSGGAGETQYF
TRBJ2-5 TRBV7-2 CASSRGETQYF
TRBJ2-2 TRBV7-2 CASSATGSNTGELFF
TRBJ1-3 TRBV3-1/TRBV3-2 CASRSRGGSGNTIYF
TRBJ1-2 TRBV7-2 CASSLILRGDGYTF
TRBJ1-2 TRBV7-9 CASSSDRYINYGYTF
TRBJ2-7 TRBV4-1 CASSQVRQGPLVYEQYF
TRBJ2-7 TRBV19 CASSIDLTGATYEQYF
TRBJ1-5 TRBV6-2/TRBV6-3 CASSYQTTGGQNQPQHF
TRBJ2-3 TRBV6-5 CASSYSDGDTQYF
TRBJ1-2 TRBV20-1 CSLDRGYGYTF
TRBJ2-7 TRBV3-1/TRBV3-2 CASSPGTGNNEQYF
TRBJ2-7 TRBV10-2 CASSEDRGRNYEQYF
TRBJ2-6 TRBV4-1 CASSQVFGGRASSGANVLTF
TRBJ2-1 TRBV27 CASSLDPSGSYNEQFF
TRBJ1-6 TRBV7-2 CASSANRGLIRSPLHF
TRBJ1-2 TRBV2 CASTRGLSNYGYTF
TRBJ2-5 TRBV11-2 CASSFRALIQETQYF
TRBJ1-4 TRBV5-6 CASGTATNEKLFF
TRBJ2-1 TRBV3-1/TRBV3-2 CASSRPLAAWNEQFF
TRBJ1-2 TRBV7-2 CASSSGQGGYGYTF
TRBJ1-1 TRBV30 CAWSVRQNTEAFF
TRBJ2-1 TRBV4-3 CASSQEAGAVYEQFF
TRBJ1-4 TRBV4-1 CASSLAGVANEKLFF
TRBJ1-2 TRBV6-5 CASLPSGTGRYGYTF
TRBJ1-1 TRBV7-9 CASSQDRPGGMTEAFF
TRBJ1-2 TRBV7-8 CASSLGSSRSGGYTF